This is a list of T cell receptor beta chains from one sample in a study of OX40 agonist ivuxolimab in advanced cancers. Assay: immunoSEQ multiplex PCR; the TCRdb copy retains only in-frame clones and omits some. The sample holds approximately 37,000 clones, around 80% seen once. Material: CD4+ or CD8+ T cells sorted from blood, obtained in a trial of the OX40 agonist ivuxolimab. The receptors derive from an adult with an advanced solid tumor such as melanoma, head and neck, liver or kidney cancer. Each CDR3 is given with its conserved first and last residue. D genes are given only for firm matches. Clone size is given for some rows only: seen once, a few or many times, or a class if the clone is expanded.

CDR3 protein,CDR3 DNA,D gene,J gene,clone size,V gene
CATSREVRRMNTGELFF,TGTGCCACCAGCAGAGAAGTACGGCGGATGAACACCGGGGAGCTGTTTTTT,.,TRBJ2-2,.,TRBV15
CASSTDRGGGYTF,TGCGCCAGCAGCACCGACAGGGGCGGTGGCTACACCTTC,TRBD1,TRBJ1-2,.,TRBV5-1
CAWEAGYEKLFF,TGTGCCTGGGAGGCCGGCTATGAAAAACTGTTTTTT,.,TRBJ1-4,.,TRBV30
CASSQLSIRVTEAFF,TGTGCCAGCAGCCAGTTGTCCATAAGGGTCACTGAAGCTTTCTTT,.,TRBJ1-1,.,TRBV14
CASSQNPVRGAEAFF,TGTGCCAGCAGCCAGAACCCTGTCCGCGGCGCTGAAGCTTTCTTT,.,TRBJ1-1,.,TRBV6-5
CASSLREQPQHF,TGTGCCAGCAGCTTAAGAGAGCAGCCCCAGCATTTT,.,TRBJ1-5,few,TRBV7-2
CASSAGGFVTEAFF,TGCGCCAGCAGTGCTGGGGGGTTTGTCACTGAAGCTTTCTTT,.,TRBJ1-1,few,TRBV10-2
CASSAQGQSPLHF,TGCGCCAGCAGTGCGCAGGGGCAATCACCCCTCCACTTT,.,TRBJ1-6,.,TRBV10-2
CASTIIGTGVVFF,TGTGCCAGCACCATCATAGGGACAGGGGTAGTGTTTTTT,TRBD1,TRBJ1-4,.,TRBV6-6
CASSAAGVETQYF,TGTGCCAGCAGTGCCGCGGGGGTTGAGACCCAGTACTTC,TRBD2,TRBJ2-5,.,TRBV2
CASSPLARQANSGNTIYF,TGTGCCAGCAGCCCACTTGCAAGACAGGCGAACTCTGGAAACACCATATATTTT,.,TRBJ1-3,.,TRBV9
CASSPRTTNEKLFF,TGTGCCAGCAGCCCCAGGACAACTAATGAAAAACTGTTTTTT,.,TRBJ1-4,.,TRBV5-8
CASSMTSVYNEQFF,TGTGCCAGTAGTATGACTAGCGTCTACAATGAGCAGTTCTTC,TRBD2,TRBJ2-1,.,TRBV19
CASSQGRQGGGTQYF,TGCGCCAGCAGCCAAGGGCGGCAGGGCGGGGGGACCCAGTACTTC,TRBD2,TRBJ2-5,.,TRBV4-1
CASSFGEITDTQYF,TGCGCCAGCAGCTTCGGGGAGATCACAGATACGCAGTATTTT,.,TRBJ2-3,.,TRBV5-1
CATGPHRNQPQHF,TGTGCCACGGGGCCGCACCGAAACCAGCCCCAGCATTTT,.,TRBJ1-5,.,TRBV6-5
CASSPGGTYNEQFF,TGTGCCAGCAGCCCAGGGGGAACCTACAATGAGCAGTTCTTC,TRBD1,TRBJ2-1,.,TRBV6-5
CAWSPRGATRTSEQYF,TGTGCCTGGAGCCCCCGAGGGGCAACTAGGACCTCCGAGCAGTACTTC,.,TRBJ2-7,.,TRBV30
CASSYRNTIYF,TGTGCCAGCAGTTATCGAAACACCATATATTTT,.,TRBJ1-3,.,TRBV6-6
CASEGPKETQYF,TGTGCCAGCGAGGGGCCTAAGGAGACCCAGTACTTC,.,TRBJ2-5,.,TRBV2
CAWSVRAVTTEAFF,TGTGCCTGGAGTGTTAGAGCAGTAACGACTGAAGCTTTCTTT,.,TRBJ1-1,few,TRBV30
CASSAQETQYF,TGTGCCAGCAGTGCCCAAGAGACCCAGTACTTC,.,TRBJ2-5,.,TRBV6-5
CASSLASGGTSSYEQYF,TGTGCCAGCAGCTTAGCTAGCGGGGGGACCAGCTCCTACGAGCAGTACTTC,TRBD2,TRBJ2-7,.,TRBV11-2
CSVQGTTNEKLFF,TGCAGCGTGCAGGGTACAACTAATGAAAAACTGTTTTTT,.,TRBJ1-4,.,TRBV29-1
CASSDQGGYFDQPQHF,TGCGCCAGCAGTGACCAGGGGGGTTATTTCGATCAGCCCCAGCATTTT,TRBD1,TRBJ1-5,.,TRBV10-1
CASSPYYGYTF,TGTGCCAGCAGCCCCTACTATGGCTACACCTTC,.,TRBJ1-2,.,TRBV7-9
CASSLSITGNGKNIQYF,TGTGCCAGCAGTTTATCGATAACAGGGAACGGCAAAAACATTCAGTACTTC,.,TRBJ2-4,once,TRBV27